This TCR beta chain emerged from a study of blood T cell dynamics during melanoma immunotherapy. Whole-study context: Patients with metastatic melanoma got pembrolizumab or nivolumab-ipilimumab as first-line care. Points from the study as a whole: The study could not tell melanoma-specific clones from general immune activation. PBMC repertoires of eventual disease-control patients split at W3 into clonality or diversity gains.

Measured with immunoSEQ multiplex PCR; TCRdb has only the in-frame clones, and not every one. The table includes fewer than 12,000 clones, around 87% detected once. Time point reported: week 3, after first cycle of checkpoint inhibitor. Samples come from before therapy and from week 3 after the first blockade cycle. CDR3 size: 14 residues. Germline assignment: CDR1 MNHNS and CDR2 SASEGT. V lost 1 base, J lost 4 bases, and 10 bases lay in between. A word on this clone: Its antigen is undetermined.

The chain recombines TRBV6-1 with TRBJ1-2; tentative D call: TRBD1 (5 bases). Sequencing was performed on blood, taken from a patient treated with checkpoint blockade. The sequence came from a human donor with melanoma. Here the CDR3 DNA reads TGTGCCAGCAGTGAAGGGGCAGGGTTCTATGGCTACACCTTC. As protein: CASSEGAGFYGYTF.